The 2 T cell receptor beta chains given below trace back to one sample, sequenced in a study of shared clonotypes between healthy human individuals. This table comes from immunoSEQ multiplex PCR, and its TCRdb copy is limited to in-frame clones, with some not included. The sample consists of roughly 2 million clones, roughly 96% of them appearing once. Material: naive CD4+ T cells sorted from blood. Subset described: CD45RA+ positively selected. The receptors originated from a man aged 18 to 29 in good health.

The chain has TRBV6-5 and TRBJ2-1; weak D call: TRBD1 (6 bases). CDR1 is MNHEY, CDR2 SVGAGI, per germline. Trimming cost V 5 bases and J 9 bases, with 14 bases left between them. The CDR3 length is 13 residues. CDR3 region: CASSNPTGVEQFF. CDR3 nucleotides: TGTGCCAGCAGTAACCCGACAGGCGTTGAGCAGTTCTTC.

The CDR3 region is CAWSPGVLGTEAFF. The CDR3 coding sequence is TGTGCCTGGAGTCCAGGGGTATTAGGCACTGAAGCTTTCTTT. The rearrangement uses TRBV30 and TRBJ1-1, with D possibly TRBD1 on 6 matching bases. Between the trimmed V and J ends, which lost 2 bases and 4 bases, there was a span of 14 bases. Germline V lookup: CDR1 GTSNPN, CDR2 SVGIG (reference sequence). CDR3 length: 14 amino acids.